This T cell receptor beta chain appears in the sequencing data of a study of cytomegalovirus exposure and HLA in healthy donors. 13 Jbeta primers and 60 Vbeta primers were used for the PCR. Only in-frame clones appear in the TCRdb table, and some are missing; sequencing was by immunoSEQ multiplex PCR. The sample records around 100,000 clones, roughly 78% being singletons. Sequenced input: PBMCs. This receptor was identified in a woman between 40 and 55 years old in good health and CMV-seronegative.

The CDR3 nucleotides read TGTGCCAGTAGTATAGGGCTGCCCGACAGGGGTACCCTTATCTATGGCTACACCTTC. The encoded protein is CASSIGLPDRGTLIYGYTF. J is TRBJ1-2 and V is TRBV19; 8 nucleotides align to TRBD1. Per germline, CDR1 LNHDA and CDR2 SQIVND (reference sequence). V trimming: 1 base; J trimming: 4 bases; junction bases outside the gene matches: 17. The CDR3 has 19 amino acids. Filled out from reference TRBV19 and TRBJ1-2, the complete variable domain reads DGGITQSPKYLFRKEGQNVTLSCEQNLNHDAMYWYRQDPGQGLRLIYYSQIVNDFQKGDIAEGYSVSREKKESFPLTVTSAQKNPTAFYLCASSIGLPDRGTLIYGYTFGSGTRLTVV.